The clone carrying this T cell receptor beta chain came up a few times. Its specificity is not known. With 7 bases removed from V and 7 bases from J, the gap between germline ends came to 20 bases. The germline V gene has CDR1 SNHLY and CDR2 FYNNEI. This CDR3 contains 14 residues. The sample comes from a study of blood T cells in healthy people across ages. A J-beta primer mix and a sample-barcoded 5' primer were used in a second PCR of roughly 7 to 12 cycles. TCRdb reprocessed the 5' RACE reads via MiXCR and lists one record per CDR3 protein. The table lists hundreds of thousands of distinct CDR3 sequences, more than 20% of them singletons, with under 10% in the top ten. Each sample yielded at least 6 million isolated PBMCs. Whole-study findings and limits: Whereas aged donors had fewer naive CD4+ cells, long-lived donors had more of them and higher diversity. What prevented conclusive comparison of naive and antigen-experienced cells was that PBMCs were unsorted.

Another study also made use of these data, one on T cells of mothers and their children. In that study: The authors found no persistent microchimeric T cell clones.

Sequencing used blood. The V gene is TRBV2, the J gene TRBJ2-7; a weak D match, TRBD1 (7 bases). The sequence came from a boy between 10 and 17 years old in good health. The CDR3 DNA reads TGTGCCAGCACCTTACCGGGGGACAGCGAAGAGCAGTACTTC. This gives the protein CASTLPGDSEEQYF.